A single sample gave rise to the 5 T cell receptor beta chains below, sequenced in a study of T cell repertoires in cytomegalovirus infection. One entry per CDR3 protein, called by TCRdb with MiXCR from the reads. The data hold 150,000 to 180,000 distinct CDR3 sequences, with about a quarter observed a single time. The sequenced sample consisted of PBMCs. Source of these receptors: a human donor in good health (CMV status not recorded). Some clones in this sample may be carry-over from other donors' samples.

In its sample, this clonotype was seen a few times. CDR3 DNA: TGTGCCAGCAGCTCCCTTGGGGGAGGGAACGAGCAGTACTTC. Translating gives CASSSLGGGNEQYF. This chain uses TRBV7-6 with TRBJ2-7; 7 positions match TRBD2. Trimming removed 4 bases from V and 5 bases from J; junction bases left unmatched: 8. CDR1 and CDR2 from the germline V gene are SGHVS and FNYEAQ. This CDR3 is 14 amino acids long.

This clonotype was seen ten or more times. V is TRBV7-2 and J is TRBJ1-4; D may be TRBD1 (6 bases). Deletions cut 5 bases from V and 8 bases from J, with 12 bases between. CDR3 size: 13 residues. CDR1 SGHTA and CDR2 FQGNSA come from the germline V gene. The CDR3 DNA reads TGTGCCAGCAGCCCCTGGACAGAGGAAAAACTGTTTTTT. Encoded protein: CASSPWTEEKLFF.

This clonotype was recorded a few times. V gene TRBV12-3 or TRBV12-4 combines with J gene TRBJ2-1; D unresolved. Trimming cost V 6 bases and J 4 bases, with 10 bases left between them. CDR3 length: 13 amino acids. The CDR3 nucleotides read TGTGCCAGCAGCCCGCAGGTGTACAATGAGCAGTTCTTC. Translation gives CASSPQVYNEQFF.

This clonotype turned up a few times. V and J are TRBV11-2 and TRBJ2-5, with TRBD1 as a possible D gene (5 bases). The V end lost 3 bases, the J end lost 2 bases, and 7 bases lay between the germline ends. The CDR3 has 13 amino acids. CDR1 is SGHAT, CDR2 FQNNGV, per germline. The CDR3 nucleotides read TGTGCCAGCAGCTTTGGGGCTCAAGAGACCCAGTACTTC. Protein sequence: CASSFGAQETQYF.

This clonotype was picked up a small number of times. The V call is TRBV28, the J call TRBJ2-1; D uncertain. V was trimmed by 6 bases and J by 11 bases, leaving 11 bases between them. Germline values: CDR1 MDHEN, CDR2 SYDVKM. The CDR3 extends over 11 amino acids. The CDR3 nucleotides are TGTGCCAGCAGCCCGGCCGCACAGCAGTTCTTC. Translating gives CASSPAAQQFF.